The 10 T cell receptor beta chains presented below share a single source sample, sequenced in a study of T cell responses to AZD1222 COVID-19 vaccine. Generated by immunoSEQ multiplex PCR, the TCRdb table keeps only in-frame clones and is missing some. This sample has around 100,000 clones, with 87% found just once. The material was peripheral blood, obtained on day 0 of MenACWY control vaccination. The receptor source for this set is an adult in good health.

The J gene is TRBJ1-2, the V gene TRBV18; D remains unclear. V dropped 0 bases and J dropped 6 bases, with 8 bases sitting between them. Germline V CDR1 and CDR2: KGHSH, LQKENI. The CDR3 runs 13 residues. CDR3 sequence reads: CASSPPSRNGYTF. In DNA form, the CDR3 reads TGTGCCAGCTCACCACCGTCCAGGAATGGCTACACCTTC.

V is TRBV5-6 and J is TRBJ1-5; D is unresolved. CDR1 SGHDT and CDR2 YYEEEE come from the germline V gene. Deletions cut 3 bases from V and 8 bases from J, with 18 bases between. The CDR3 has 15 residues. DNA for the CDR3: TGTGCCAGCAGCTGCCGTTGGCGGGTCGTAGAGCCCCAGCATTTT. This translates into CASSCRWRVVEPQHF.

This clone was seen a single time. V usage is TRBV28 and J usage is TRBJ1-3; no reliable D call. Germline V gives CDR1 MDHEN, CDR2 SYDVKM. V lost 5 bases, J lost 0 bases, and 17 bases lay in between. The CDR3 loop spans 17 amino acids. The CDR3 coding sequence is TGTGCCAGCAGTCCTTTAATGGGCGACCGCTCTGGAAACACCATATATTTT. This gives the protein CASSPLMGDRSGNTIYF.

This clone has only one observation. V is TRBV6-1 and J is TRBJ2-7; D gene uncertain. The CDR3 runs to 13 residues. Germline V CDR1 and CDR2: MNHNS, SASEGT. Trimming shortened V by 0 bases and J by 2 bases, and 5 bases separated the two germline ends. This CDR3 is CASSEARPYEQYF. CDR3 DNA sequence: TGTGCCAGCAGTGAAGCTAGACCCTACGAGCAGTACTTC.

This clone was counted once. The genes are TRBV9 and TRBJ1-3; D gene uncertain. CDR1 and CDR2 (germline): SGDLS, YYNGEE. The CDR3 has 16 residues. V shed 1 base and J shed 1 base, with 12 bases lying between them. This CDR3 reads CASSVTDGRSGNTIYF. DNA for the CDR3: TGTGCCAGCAGCGTAACTGACGGACGATCTGGAAACACCATATATTTT. The variable domain in full, with the rest retrieved from reference TRBV9 and TRBJ1-3, is DSGVTQTPKHLITATGQRVTLRCSPRSGDLSVYWYQQSLDQGLQFLIQYYNGEERAKGNILERFSAQQFPDLHSELNLSSLELGDSALYFCASSVTDGRSGNTIYFGEGSWLTVV.

The CDR3 region is CASSEVGDTQYF. Here the CDR3 DNA reads TGTGCCAGCAGTGAAGTGGGAGATACGCAGTATTTT. V gene TRBV6-1 combines with J gene TRBJ2-3; D remains unclear. This CDR3 contains 12 residues. V shed 1 base and J shed 5 bases, with 4 bases lying between them. The germline V gene has CDR1 MNHNS and CDR2 SASEGT.

V usage is TRBV1 and J usage is TRBJ2-3; the D call TRBD2 from the table was never checked on the DNA. TRBV1 is a pseudogene locus. The CDR3 runs 16 residues. This CDR3 is CTSSQDQAGEADTQYF. Written as DNA, the CDR3 is TGCACCAGCAGCCAAGATCAAGCGGGGGAGGCGGATACGCAGTATTTT.

This clone was counted between two and nine times. The rearrangement links TRBV4-3 to TRBJ1-2, with 9 bases aligning to TRBD1. Losses at the gene ends were 4 bases for V and 7 bases for J; bases not matched to a gene: 7. Per the germline V gene, CDR1 is LGHNA and CDR2 is YSLEER. The CDR3 spans 14 residues. The CDR3 is CASSPTSTGGGYTF. The CDR3 DNA sequence: TGCGCCAGCAGCCCGACTTCGACAGGGGGTGGCTACACCTTC.

The chain couples TRBV19 to TRBJ1-2; the match to TRBD1 covers 7 bases. Germline V gives CDR1 LNHDA, CDR2 SQIVND (reference sequence). The CDR3 runs to 12 residues. V was pared by 4 bases and J by 14 bases, with 10 bases of the junction left unmatched. The chain's CDR3 is CASSTRQGDLTF. Written as DNA, the CDR3 is TGTGCCAGTAGTACCCGACAGGGCGACCTAACCTTC.

The CDR3 DNA follows: TGCGCCAGCAGCTTCGCGGGACAGGGGCCAGAGACCCAGTACTTC. It yields the protein CASSFAGQGPETQYF. V gene TRBV5-1 combines with J gene TRBJ2-5; TRBD1 matches 10 bases. This CDR3 spans 15 amino acids. V dropped 2 bases and J dropped 4; count of bases not matched to a gene: 5. The V gene's germline CDR1 is SGHRS and CDR2 YFSETQ.